What follows is one TCR beta chain and its context. Its antigen is still unknown. This specimen comes from a study of T cells in Graves' hyperthyroidism and ophthalmopathy. The source material, RNA transcripts, was used to amplify TCR beta CDR3 regions. HTBI primers were the set used in a first-round RT-PCR of the TCR CDR3. One entry per CDR3 protein, called by TCRdb with MiXCR from the multiplex PCR reads. The repertoire holds more than 550,000 distinct CDR3 sequences, with 18% as singletons. Blood was sampled at initial diagnosis of hyperthyroidism, prior to onset of any ophthalmopathy symptoms. Using around 10 ml of fresh peripheral blood, PBMCs were prepared. Broader study findings: Blood also held most thyroid clonotypes expanded beyond 0.001.

Germline CDR1 is MDHEN and CDR2 is SYDVKM. The V and J ends lost 3 bases and 5 bases, in that order; junction bases with no gene match: 8. This CDR3 region has 15 residues. The sequence was obtained from a woman aged 50 to 60 with Graves' hyperthyroidism that later progressed to Graves' ophthalmopathy. V gene TRBV28 combines with J gene TRBJ2-7; 9 bases are a match to TRBD1. Sequencing input: blood. The CDR3 is CASSFGDREVDEQYF. The CDR3 DNA reads TGTGCCAGCAGTTTCGGGGACAGGGAAGTCGACGAGCAGTACTTC.